Following are 23 T cell receptor beta chains from one sample sequenced in a study of blood T cell repertoires in COVID-19. The repertoire was sequenced with immunoSEQ multiplex PCR; TCRdb's copy has only in-frame clones and lacks some. This table holds 200,000 to 300,000 clones, approximately 82% found once. The sequencing input was peripheral blood. The receptor source for this set is a woman older than 75 with acute or convalescent COVID-19.

The chain has TRBV5-1 and TRBJ2-3; perhaps TRBD2 as D (5 bases). CDR1 SGHRS and CDR2 YFSETQ come from the germline V gene. The CDR3 spans 14 residues. V lost 4 bases and J 2 bases, leaving 11 bases between the germline ends. The CDR3 reads CASSRSGNTDTQYF. The CDR3 DNA reads TGCGCCAGCAGCCGGTCGGGGAACACAGATACGCAGTATTTT. The full variable domain, its missing parts supplied by reference TRBV5-1 and TRBJ2-3, is KAGVTQTPRYLIKTRGQQVTLSCSPISGHRSVSWYQQTPGQGLQFLFEYFSETQRNKGNFPGRFSGRQFSNSRSEMNVSTLELGDSALYLCASSRSGNTDTQYFGPGTRLTVL.

The chain's CDR3 is CASSEAVLLSSPLHF. As DNA, the CDR3 is TGTGCCAGCAGTGAAGCGGTCCTACTATCTTCACCCCTCCACTTT. The chain employs TRBV25-1 and TRBJ1-6; no firm D call. The CDR3 is made up of 15 amino acids. The germline V gene encodes CDR1 MGHDK and CDR2 SYGVNS. V was cut by 2 bases and J by 9 bases, with 14 bases left in between.

This rearrangement joins TRBV9 to TRBJ1-4, with D tentatively TRBD1 (5 bases). V gave up 4 bases and J gave up 8 bases, with 12 bases separating them. Germline V gene sequence: CDR1 SGDLS, CDR2 YYNGEE. CDR3 size: 13 residues. The CDR3 nucleotides are TGTGCCAGCAGCCCCTCCGGGGGGGAAAAACTGTTTTTT. It codes for CASSPSGGEKLFF.

The J gene is TRBJ1-2, the V gene TRBV19; TRBD1 is a possible D gene (6 bases). The CDR3 extends over 14 amino acids. Germline lookup yields CDR1 LNHDA and CDR2 SQIVND (reference sequence). V was shortened by 2 bases and J by 5 bases, with 12 bases between the two germline ends. CDR3 region: CASSITYRDYGYTF. In DNA, the CDR3 is TGTGCCAGTAGTATAACGTACAGGGATTATGGCTACACCTTC.

The chain combines TRBV9 with TRBJ2-1; D is perhaps TRBD2 (6 bases). The CDR3 runs to 15 residues. Trimming removed 2 bases at V and 4 bases at J, with 13 bases between. Germline loops: CDR1 SGDLS, CDR2 YYNGEE. The CDR3 protein is CASSVLVGGYNEQFF. CDR3 DNA: TGTGCCAGCAGCGTCCTGGTGGGAGGTTACAATGAGCAGTTCTTC.

This clone came up a few times. The V gene is TRBV19, the J gene TRBJ2-3, with TRBD1 matching over 7 bases. J gave up 3 bases and V 5 bases, and 8 bases lay outside the gene matches. The germline gives CDR1 LNHDA, CDR2 SQIVND (reference sequence). This CDR3 is 15 amino acids long. The CDR3, as DNA: TGTGCCAGTAGTTCCCGACAGGGCAAGACAGATACGCAGTATTTT. It codes for CASSSRQGKTDTQYF.

The J gene is TRBJ2-7, the V gene TRBV7-3; 13 nucleotides line up with TRBD2. The CDR3 is made up of 19 amino acids. Germline V CDR1 and CDR2: SGHTA, FQGTGA. Losses at the gene ends were 4 bases for V and 1 base for J; bases not matched to a gene: 13. The CDR3 DNA sequence: TGTGCCAGCAGCTCTCATATTGGGACTAGCGGGGCCCTATCCTACGAGCAGTACTTC. Protein product: CASSSHIGTSGALSYEQYF.

CDR3 nucleotides: TGTGCCAGCAGCTTAGTGCAGGACACTGAAGCTTTCTTT. Its protein product is CASSLVQDTEAFF. V usage is TRBV11-1 and J usage is TRBJ1-1; D ambiguous. Germline assignment: CDR1 SGHAT and CDR2 FQDESV (reference sequence). This CDR3 has 13 amino acids. V was clipped by 1 base and J by 3 bases, with 6 bases between them.

V usage is TRBV7-2 and J usage is TRBJ2-7, with 9 bases matching TRBD1. The length of the CDR3 is 14 residues. CDR1 and CDR2 from the germline V gene are SGHTA and FQGNSA. V lost 5 bases and J lost 4; bases outside the gene matches: 6. The CDR3 region has the DNA TGTGCCAGCAGCGCGACAGGGGGTTCTTACGAGCAGTACTTC. It specifies CASSATGGSYEQYF.

The genes are TRBV18 and TRBJ2-1; 7 bases align to TRBD2. V shed 3 bases, J shed 2 bases, and the junction held 10 bases outside the gene matches. The length of the CDR3 is 17 residues. Germline lookup yields CDR1 KGHSH and CDR2 LQKENI. For the CDR3, the DNA is TGTGCCAGCTCACCGTCCGGGGCGGGGGTGACCTACAATGAGCAGTTCTTC. It encodes CASSPSGAGVTYNEQFF.

This chain links TRBV4-1 with TRBJ1-5; perhaps TRBD1 as D (6 bases). Germline V gene sequence: CDR1 MGHRA, CDR2 YSYEKL. The CDR3 contains 15 residues. V was cut by 4 bases and J by 0 bases, with 10 bases left in between. CDR3 loop: CASSLTGSSNQPQHF. The CDR3 DNA reads as TGCGCCAGCAGCCTAACAGGGTCTAGCAATCAGCCCCAGCATTTT.

This clone was detected only a few times. The chain combines TRBV5-1 with TRBJ1-6; TRBD1 aligns across 10 bases. Trimming removed 0 bases from V and 8 bases from J; junction bases left unmatched: 2. The germline V gene has CDR1 SGHRS and CDR2 YFSETQ. The CDR3 spans 15 residues. The CDR3 here is CASSLGDRGHSPLHF. The CDR3 DNA follows: TGCGCCAGCAGCTTGGGGGACAGGGGCCATTCACCCCTCCACTTT.

As concerns this clone: Other DNA sequences in this specimen translate into the identical CDR3. The rearrangement links TRBV15 to TRBJ1-3; D is unclear. The V gene lost 0 bases and the J gene lost 0 bases, with 6 bases spanning the gap. Looked up from germline, CDR1 is LNHNV and CDR2 is YYDKDF (reference sequence). CDR3 length equals 15 residues. Written as DNA, the CDR3 is TGTGCCACCAGCAGAGATCCGGGCTCTGGAAACACCATATATTTT. Its protein is CATSRDPGSGNTIYF.

This rearrangement joins TRBV4-3 to TRBJ1-4, with D tentatively TRBD1 (5 bases). Trimming shortened V by 4 bases and J by 0 bases, and 15 bases separated the two germline ends. This CDR3 is 17 amino acids long. Germline assignment: CDR1 LGHNA and CDR2 YSLEER. This CDR3 is CASSRGRVSSTNEKLFF. The CDR3 DNA sequence: TGCGCCAGCAGCCGCGGCAGGGTTAGTTCAACTAATGAAAAACTGTTTTTT.

J is TRBJ1-4 and V is TRBV6-5; 9 nucleotides align to TRBD1. After removal of 3 bases from V and 8 bases from J, the junction contained 7 bases not matched to a gene. CDR1 and CDR2 from the germline V gene are MNHEY and SVGAGI. The CDR3 has 15 amino acids. For the CDR3, the DNA is TGTGCCAGCAGTTATAAGACAGGGGGGTTAGAAAAACTGTTTTTT. This encodes CASSYKTGGLEKLFF.

The chain uses TRBV18 and TRBJ2-5, with D possibly TRBD1 on 6 matching bases. Trimming cost V 2 bases and J 5 bases, with 9 bases left between them. This CDR3 has 13 residues. Germline assignment: CDR1 KGHSH and CDR2 LQKENI. CDR3 amino acids: CASSPSTGETQYF. In nucleotides, the CDR3 is TGTGCCAGCTCACCATCTACAGGGGAGACCCAGTACTTC.

This clone appeared a few times. This rearrangement joins TRBV5-6 to TRBJ2-7; TRBD1 matches at 7 bases. The CDR3 has 19 amino acids. V trimming: 0 bases; J trimming: 4 bases; junction bases outside the gene matches: 19. From germline, CDR1 is SGHDT and CDR2 YYEEEE. The CDR3 here is CASSLGLRGPGRGGYEQYF. DNA of the CDR3: TGTGCCAGCAGCTTGGGTTTAAGGGGGCCTGGCCGCGGAGGATACGAGCAGTACTTC.

The genes are TRBV4-1 and TRBJ1-5; D is ambiguous. The V end was cut by 1 base, the J end by 0 bases, with 7 bases between. From germline, CDR1 is MGHRA and CDR2 YSYEKL. The CDR3 has 15 residues. CDR3 in DNA: TGCGCCAGCAGCCAAGTCCACGGTAGCAATCAGCCCCAGCATTTT. As protein: CASSQVHGSNQPQHF.

The rearrangement links TRBV4-1 to TRBJ2-4, with 8 bases aligning to TRBD1. The CDR3 consists of 18 residues. J gave up 0 bases and V 2 bases, and 9 bases lay outside the gene matches. CDR1 is MGHRA, CDR2 YSYEKL, per germline. The CDR3 DNA sequence: TGCGCCAGCAGCCAAATAGGGACAGGATTACTAGCCAAAAACATTCAGTACTTC. This encodes CASSQIGTGLLAKNIQYF.

The chain links TRBV28 to TRBJ2-1; 9 positions match TRBD2. The length of the CDR3 is 15 residues. Germline values: CDR1 MDHEN, CDR2 SYDVKM. V shed 2 bases, J shed 8 bases, and the junction held 7 bases outside the gene matches. The CDR3 loop reads CASSLGGSGSHEQFF. The CDR3 DNA reads TGTGCCAGCAGTTTAGGGGGTAGCGGGAGCCATGAGCAGTTCTTC.

This clone has only a few counts. This sequence joins TRBV9 and TRBJ1-2, with TRBD1 as a possible D gene (6 bases). Germline CDR1 SGDLS, CDR2 YYNGEE. V was trimmed by 4 bases and J by 0 bases, leaving 10 bases between them. This CDR3 is 14 amino acids long. The chain's CDR3 is CASSNRQANYGYTF. The DNA of the CDR3 is TGTGCCAGCAGCAACCGACAGGCTAACTATGGCTACACCTTC.

V gene TRBV12-3 or TRBV12-4 combines with J gene TRBJ2-5; possible D gene TRBD1, 5 bases. V lost 5 bases, J lost 14 bases, and 15 bases lay in between. The CDR3 contains 11 residues. This CDR3 reads CASSAGLDPYF. As DNA, the CDR3 is TGTGCCAGCAGTGCAGGGCTAGACCCTTACTTC.

This chain joins TRBV19 and TRBJ1-5, with 8 bases fitting TRBD1. The CDR3 contains 17 residues. V was clipped by 2 bases and J by 0 bases; unmatched bases: 6. Germline CDR1 reads LNHDA; CDR2 reads SQIVND (reference sequence). The CDR3 DNA reads TGTGCCAGTAGTATAAAAGGGACAGGCAATAGCAATCAGCCCCAGCATTTT. Its translation is CASSIKGTGNSNQPQHF.